This is a list of T cell receptor beta chains from one sample in a study of T cell responses to AZD1222 COVID-19 vaccine. Measured with immunoSEQ multiplex PCR; TCRdb has only the in-frame clones, and not every one. The data show around 190,000 clones, around 94% seen once. This specimen consisted of peripheral blood, obtained 28 days after the second AZD1222 dose. The receptors shown here come from an adult who received the AZD1222 COVID-19 vaccine. Each CDR3 is given with its conserved first and last residue. D genes are given only for firm matches. Where a row states a size, it is once, few, many or the class of an expanded clone; other rows omit it.

cdr3_aa cdr3_nt clone_size j_call d_call v_call
CASSSLRVDEQYF TGTGCCAGCAGCTCCCTTAGGGTAGACGAGCAGTACTTC . TRBJ2-7 . TRBV5-6
CAWSVGSPLHF TGTGCCTGGAGTGTCGGTTCACCCCTCCACTTT . TRBJ1-6 . TRBV30
CASRLDAEYTEAFF TGTGCCAGCAGGCTAGACGCCGAATACACTGAAGCTTTCTTT . TRBJ1-1 . TRBV7-9
CATSDPGGASYGYTF TGTGCCACCAGTGATCCAGGCGGGGCTTCCTATGGCTACACCTTC few TRBJ1-2 . TRBV24-1
CASSFPWQANTGELFF TGTGCCAGCAGTTTCCCTTGGCAGGCTAACACCGGGGAGCTGTTTTTT . TRBJ2-2 . TRBV28
CASSGQNNSPLHF TGTGCCAGCAGCGGACAGAATAATTCACCCCTCCACTTT . TRBJ1-6 . TRBV11-2
CASSLVGRLETQYF TGTGCCAGCAGCTTAGTGGGGCGCCTAGAGACCCAGTACTTC . TRBJ2-5 . TRBV11-3
CASSIVLAGIYEQYF TGTGCCAGTAGTATAGTCCTAGCGGGCATCTACGAGCAGTACTTC . TRBJ2-7 TRBD2 TRBV19
CASSLGPGLAGEWTDTQYF TGTGCCAGCAGCCTTGGGCCGGGACTAGCGGGAGAATGGACAGATACGCAGTATTTT once TRBJ2-3 TRBD2 TRBV4-2
CAISGDSQFEQYF TGTGCCATCAGTGGTGACAGCCAGTTTGAGCAGTACTTC . TRBJ2-7 . TRBV10-3
CASSPRTAPDTQYF TGTGCCAGCAGCCCAAGGACTGCCCCAGATACGCAGTATTTT . TRBJ2-3 . TRBV7-2
CASSFNLGLAGATYEQYF TGTGCCAGCAGTTTCAACCTGGGACTAGCGGGAGCTACCTACGAGCAGTACTTC few TRBJ2-7 TRBD2 TRBV6-2/TRBV6-3
CAWNFGGNTIYF TGTGCCTGGAATTTTGGTGGAAACACCATATATTTT . TRBJ1-3 . TRBV30
CSVEEGTTEAFF TGCAGCGTTGAAGAGGGGACCACTGAAGCTTTCTTT . TRBJ1-1 . TRBV29-1
CASSFILGGYTEAFF TGTGCCAGCAGTTTCATTCTAGGGGGCTACACTGAAGCTTTCTTT . TRBJ1-1 TRBD1 TRBV28
CASSEEGSPGLSRQNEQFF TGTGCCAGCAGTGAGGAAGGGAGCCCTGGACTTTCTCGTCAAAATGAGCAGTTCTTC once TRBJ2-1 . TRBV2
CASSLTKAPNTEAFF TGTGCCAGCAGCCTAACGAAGGCGCCAAACACTGAAGCTTTCTTT . TRBJ1-1 . TRBV6-5
CASSYSRDSNQPQHF TGTGCCAGCAGTTACTCCAGGGACAGCAATCAGCCCCAGCATTTT . TRBJ1-5 . TRBV6-6
CASSPQGWHDEQYF TGTGCCAGCAGCCCCCAGGGCTGGCACGACGAGCAGTACTTC . TRBJ2-7 . TRBV7-2
CASSQGPGTNYGYTF TGTGCCAGCAGCCAAGGCCCCGGGACTAACTATGGCTACACCTTC . TRBJ1-2 . TRBV3-1/TRBV3-2